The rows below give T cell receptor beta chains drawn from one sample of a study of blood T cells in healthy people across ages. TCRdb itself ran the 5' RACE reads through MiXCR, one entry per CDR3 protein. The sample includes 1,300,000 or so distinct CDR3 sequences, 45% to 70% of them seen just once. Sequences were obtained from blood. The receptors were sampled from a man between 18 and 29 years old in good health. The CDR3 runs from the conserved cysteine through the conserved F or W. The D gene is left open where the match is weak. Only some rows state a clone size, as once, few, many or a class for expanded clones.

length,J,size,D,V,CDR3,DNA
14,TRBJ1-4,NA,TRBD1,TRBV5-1,CASRPRDSNEKLFF,TGCGCCAGCAGACCCCGGGACAGTAATGAAAAACTGTTTTTT
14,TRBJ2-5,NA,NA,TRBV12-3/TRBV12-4,CATALGGHQETQYF,TGTGCCACCGCGCTTGGGGGGCACCAAGAGACCCAGTACTTC
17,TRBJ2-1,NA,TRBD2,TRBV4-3,CASSQDRVISGDNEQFF,TGCGCCAGCAGCCAAGATAGAGTTATTAGCGGGGACAATGAGCAGTTCTTC
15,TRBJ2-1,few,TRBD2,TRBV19,CASSTPIGLGDEQFF,TGTGCCAGTAGTACTCCCATAGGACTAGGGGATGAGCAGTTCTTC
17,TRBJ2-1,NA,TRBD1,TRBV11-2,CASSFTPRQGAYNEQFF,TGTGCCAGCAGCTTCACCCCTAGACAGGGGGCCTACAATGAGCAGTTCTTC
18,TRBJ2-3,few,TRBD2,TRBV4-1,CASSQPPGLAGSTDTQYF,TGCGCCAGCAGCCAACCGCCGGGACTAGCGGGTTCCACAGATACGCAGTATTTT
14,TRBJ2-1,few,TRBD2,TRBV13,CASSTSGYYNEQFF,TGTGCCAGCAGCACTAGCGGGTATTACAATGAGCAGTTCTTC
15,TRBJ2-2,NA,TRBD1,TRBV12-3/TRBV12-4,CASSFQGAGTGELFF,TGTGCCAGCAGTTTTCAGGGGGCTGGTACCGGGGAGCTGTTTTTT
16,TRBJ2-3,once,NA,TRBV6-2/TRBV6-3,CASSMDGYKSTDTQYF,TGTGCCAGCAGTATGGATGGGTACAAAAGCACAGATACGCAGTATTTT
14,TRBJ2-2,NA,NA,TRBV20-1,CSARPSGLSGELFF,TGCAGTGCTAGGCCCAGCGGGCTATCCGGGGAGCTGTTTTTT
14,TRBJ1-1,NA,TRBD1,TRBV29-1,CSVGQDWWNTEAFF,TGCAGCGTGGGACAGGATTGGTGGAACACTGAAGCTTTCTTT
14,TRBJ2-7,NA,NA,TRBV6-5,CASSYSLYTYEQYF,TGTGCCAGCAGTTACTCGCTATATACTTACGAGCAGTACTTC
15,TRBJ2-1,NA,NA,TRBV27,CASSFIPRSYNEQFF,TGTGCCAGCAGTTTTATTCCTAGATCCTACAATGAGCAGTTCTTC
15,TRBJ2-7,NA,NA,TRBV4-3,CASSHSGTGDYEQYF,TGCGCCAGCAGCCATAGTGGAACGGGGGACTACGAGCAGTACTTC
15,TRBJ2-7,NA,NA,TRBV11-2,CASSLGRPGPYEQYF,TGTGCCAGCAGCTTAGGCCGGCCGGGGCCCTACGAGCAGTACTTC
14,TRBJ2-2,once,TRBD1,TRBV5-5,CAVRQGLNTGELFF,TGTGCCGTACGACAGGGCCTAAACACCGGGGAGCTGTTTTTT
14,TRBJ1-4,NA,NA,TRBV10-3,CAISEGQVLEKLFF,TGTGCCATCAGTGAGGGGCAGGTGTTAGAAAAACTGTTTTTT
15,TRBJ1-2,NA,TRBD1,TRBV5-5,CASSLGTASTYGYTF,TGTGCCAGCAGCCTCGGGACAGCTTCAACCTATGGCTACACCTTC
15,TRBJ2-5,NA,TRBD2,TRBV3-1,CASSPTSGAVETQYF,TGTGCCAGCAGCCCGACTAGCGGGGCAGTAGAGACCCAGTACTTC
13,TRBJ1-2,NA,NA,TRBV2,CASSEALSGGYTF,TGTGCCAGCAGTGAAGCGCTTAGTGGTGGCTACACCTTC
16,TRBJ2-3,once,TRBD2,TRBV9,CASSSVLAGSTDTQYF,TGTGCCAGCAGCTCGGTACTAGCGGGGAGCACAGATACGCAGTATTTT
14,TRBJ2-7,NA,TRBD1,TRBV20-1,CSARAGDRVYEQYF,TGCAGTGCTAGGGCGGGGGACAGGGTCTACGAGCAGTACTTC
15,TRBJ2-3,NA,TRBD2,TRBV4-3,CASSLGGLAADTQYF,TGCGCCAGCAGCCTTGGAGGGCTAGCGGCGGATACGCAGTATTTT
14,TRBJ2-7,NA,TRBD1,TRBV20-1,CSPGPGQAGYEQYF,TGCAGTCCCGGACCGGGACAGGCAGGCTACGAGCAGTACTTC
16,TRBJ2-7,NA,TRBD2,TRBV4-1,CASSQSASGSFCEQYF,TGCGCCAGCAGCCAAAGCGCTAGCGGCTCTTTCTGCGAGCAGTACTTC
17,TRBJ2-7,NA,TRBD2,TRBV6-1,CASSFAGGGIVSYEQYF,TGTGCCAGCAGCTTCGCGGGAGGCGGGATTGTATCCTACGAGCAGTACTTC
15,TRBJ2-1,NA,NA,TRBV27,CASSSLPRGDNEQFF,TGTGCCAGCAGTTCCCTGCCCCGGGGAGACAATGAGCAGTTCTTC
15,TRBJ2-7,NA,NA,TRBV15,CATSRDTSSSYEQYF,TGTGCCACCAGCAGAGATACCTCGAGCTCCTACGAGCAGTACTTC
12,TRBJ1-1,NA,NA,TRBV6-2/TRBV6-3,CASSYMSTEAFF,TGTGCCAGCAGTTACATGAGCACTGAAGCTTTCTTT
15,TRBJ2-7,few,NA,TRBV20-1,CSARSPRASYYEQYF,TGCAGTGCTAGATCCCCGAGGGCAAGTTACTACGAGCAGTACTTC
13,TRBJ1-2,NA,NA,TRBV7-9,CASSRRRSPGYTF,TGTGCCAGCAGTCGCCGGCGATCCCCGGGCTACACCTTC
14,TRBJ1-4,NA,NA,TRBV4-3,CASSPEGGNEKLFF,TGCGCCAGCAGCCCGGAAGGCGGTAATGAAAAACTGTTTTTT
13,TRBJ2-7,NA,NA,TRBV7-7,CASSAQVGYEQYF,TGTGCCAGCAGCGCTCAGGTCGGGTACGAGCAGTACTTC
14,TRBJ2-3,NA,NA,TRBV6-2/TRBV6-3,CASRSAKSTDTQYF,TGTGCCAGCAGATCGGCCAAAAGCACAGATACGCAGTATTTT
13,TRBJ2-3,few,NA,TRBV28,CASSRDLADTQYF,TGTGCCAGCAGCAGGGACCTAGCAGATACGCAGTATTTT
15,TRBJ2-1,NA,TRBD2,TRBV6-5,CASTKGLGSQETQFF,TGTGCCAGCACCAAGGGACTAGGTTCCCAAGAGACCCAGTTCTTC
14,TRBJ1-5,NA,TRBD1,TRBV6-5,CASTRGQGFQPQHF,TGTGCCAGCACCCGGGGACAGGGTTTTCAGCCCCAGCATTTT
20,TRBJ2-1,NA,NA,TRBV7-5,CISVSEAKAPGVGTYNEQFF,TGTATCTCCGTGTCAGAAGCCAAAGCCCCGGGGGTTGGCACCTACAATGAGCAGTTCTTC
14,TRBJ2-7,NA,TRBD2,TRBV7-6,CASSNMGGVDEQYF,TGTGCCAGCAGCAATATGGGAGGGGTCGACGAGCAGTACTTC
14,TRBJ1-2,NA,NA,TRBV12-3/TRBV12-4,CASSRQLLGSGYTF,TGTGCCAGCAGTAGACAGCTACTAGGGAGTGGCTACACCTTC
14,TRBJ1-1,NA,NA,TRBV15,CATSNAQSNTEAFF,TGTGCCACCAGCAACGCCCAGAGTAACACTGAAGCTTTCTTT
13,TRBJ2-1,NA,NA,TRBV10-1,CASGSFQGNEQFF,TGCGCCAGCGGGTCGTTTCAGGGGAATGAGCAGTTCTTC
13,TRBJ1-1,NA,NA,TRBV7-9,CASQQGVDTEAFF,TGTGCCAGCCAACAGGGAGTGGACACTGAAGCTTTCTTT
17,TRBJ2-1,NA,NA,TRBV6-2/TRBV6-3,CASSPPPGMASYNEQFF,TGTGCCAGCAGCCCCCCCCCAGGTATGGCCTCCTACAATGAGCAGTTCTTC
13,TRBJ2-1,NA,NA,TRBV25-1,CASSDYGHNEQFF,TGTGCCAGCAGTGATTATGGTCACAATGAGCAGTTCTTC
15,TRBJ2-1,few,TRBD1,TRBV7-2,CASSSLGQAYNEQFF,TGTGCCAGCAGCTCCCTGGGACAGGCGTACAATGAGCAGTTCTTC
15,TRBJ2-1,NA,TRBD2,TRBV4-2,CASSQAAGGYNEQFF,TGTGCCAGCAGCCAAGCAGCGGGGGGCTACAATGAGCAGTTCTTC
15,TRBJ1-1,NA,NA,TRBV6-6,CASSYPTVTGTEAFF,TGTGCCAGCAGTTATCCGACAGTCACGGGCACTGAAGCTTTCTTT
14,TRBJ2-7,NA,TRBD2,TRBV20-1,CSASVEGGNYEQYF,TGCAGTGCTAGTGTGGAGGGAGGGAACTACGAGCAGTACTTC
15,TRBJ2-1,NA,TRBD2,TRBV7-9,CASSLVRGGVTEQFF,TGTGCCAGCAGCTTAGTCCGGGGGGGAGTGACTGAGCAGTTCTTC
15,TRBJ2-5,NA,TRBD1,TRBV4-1,CASSHGGTGDYPQYF,TGCGCCAGCAGCCATGGGGGGACAGGCGATTATCCTCAGTACTTC
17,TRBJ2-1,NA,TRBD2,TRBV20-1,CSARDFGGREKGNEQFF,TGCAGTGCTAGAGATTTTGGCGGGCGGGAGAAGGGCAATGAGCAGTTCTTC
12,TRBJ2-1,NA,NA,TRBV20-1,CSARGGADEQFF,TGCAGTGCTAGAGGAGGTGCGGATGAGCAGTTCTTC
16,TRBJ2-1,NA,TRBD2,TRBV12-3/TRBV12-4,CASSLSSGLRYNEQFF,TGTGCCAGCAGTTTGTCTAGCGGGCTACGGTACAATGAGCAGTTCTTC
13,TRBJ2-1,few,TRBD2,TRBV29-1,CSVDLGTSGEQFF,TGCAGCGTTGATCTGGGGACTAGCGGAGAGCAGTTCTTC
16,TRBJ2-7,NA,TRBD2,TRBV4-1,CASSQEVSGRFYEQYF,TGCGCCAGCAGCCAAGAGGTCAGCGGGAGATTCTACGAGCAGTACTTC